The 21 T cell receptor beta chains below were found in one sample sequenced in a study of CD8 T cells in Susac syndrome. With random hexamers, about 0.5 to 1 ug RNA was reverse transcribed. TCRdb reanalysed the immunoSEQ multiplex PCR reads using MiXCR and keeps one entry per CDR3 protein. The sample carries tens of thousands of distinct CDR3 sequences, 93% recorded once. The sample consisted of CD4+ T cells from PBMCs. Receptors originate from a human donor with Susac syndrome.

Notes on this clonotype: One end of the junction does not line up with germline, which may come from a read error. CDR3 loop: CASSRDPGSYNEQFF. The CDR3, as DNA: TGTGCTAGCAGCCGAGACCCGGGGTCCTACAATGAGCAGTTCTTC. The J gene is TRBJ2-1, the V gene TRBV7-7; perhaps TRBD2 as D (5 bases). This CDR3 contains 15 residues. CDR1 is SSHAT and CDR2 is FNYEAQ in the germline V gene (reference sequence).

The chain carries TRBV30 and TRBJ1-5; 7 bases fit TRBD1. V was pared by 2 bases and J by 3 bases, with 7 bases of the junction left unmatched. The CDR3 spans 15 residues. Germline-derived CDR1 and CDR2 are GTSNPN and SVGIG (reference sequence). The CDR3 reads CAWSSGTAVNQPQHF. CDR3 coding DNA: TGTGCCTGGAGTAGTGGGACAGCCGTCAATCAGCCCCAGCATTTT.

The chain carries TRBV5-4 and TRBJ2-1; no reliable D call. This CDR3 spans 16 amino acids. V was cut by 3 bases and J by 0 bases, with 13 bases left in between. The germline CDR1 and CDR2 sequences are SGHNT and YYREEE (reference sequence). CDR3 DNA sequence: TGTGCCAGCAGCTCGTACGGGCGGAGCTCCTACAATGAGCAGTTCTTC. It encodes CASSSYGRSSYNEQFF.

The chain joins TRBV7-9 to TRBJ1-2; D is perhaps TRBD1 (6 bases). The germline V gene has CDR1 SEHNR and CDR2 FQNEAQ (reference sequence). Trimming pared 2 bases from V and 4 bases from J, leaving 17 bases between. The CDR3 contains 16 residues. The CDR3 DNA follows: TGTGCCAGCAGCTTACCCGGACAGCCCGGTGGCTATGGCTACACCTTC. It yields the protein CASSLPGQPGGYGYTF.

The chain uses TRBV13 and TRBJ1-2, with D unclear. The CDR3 consists of 14 residues. Looked up from germline, CDR1 is PRHDT and CDR2 is FYEKMQ (reference sequence). V was trimmed by 4 bases and J by 5 bases, leaving 14 bases between them. CDR3 DNA sequence: TGTGCCAGCAGCTCACCACAGCGGGAGTATGGCTACACCTTC. Residues: CASSSPQREYGYTF.

The chain uses TRBV20-1 and TRBJ2-1; 7 nucleotides line up with TRBD2. CDR1 is DFQATT, CDR2 SNEGSKA, per germline (reference sequence). V gave up 1 base and J gave up 12 bases; unmatched junction bases: 0. The CDR3 has 10 residues. This CDR3 is CSARAGGQFF. Here the CDR3 DNA reads TGCAGTGCTAGAGCGGGGGGGCAGTTCTTC.

This clonotype was detected only once. The V and J genes are TRBV6-5 and TRBJ2-5; possible D gene TRBD2, 5 bases. Trimming cost V 0 bases and J 5 bases, with 7 bases left between them. Germline CDR1 and CDR2: MNHEY and SVGAGI. CDR3 size: 13 residues. The CDR3: CASSYSGGETQYF. The DNA of the CDR3 is TGTGCCAGCAGTTACTCGGGCGGGGAGACCCAGTACTTC.

The chain combines TRBV20-1 with TRBJ2-5; D gene ambiguous. CDR1 is DFQATT and CDR2 is SNEGSKA in the germline V gene (reference sequence). V gave up 0 bases and J gave up 6 bases, with 11 bases separating them. This CDR3 spans 13 amino acids. The CDR3 DNA sequence: TGCAGTGCTAGAGATTCACTTATGAAGACCCAGTACTTC. Protein sequence: CSARDSLMKTQYF.

The table lists this clonotype with a count of one. The chain recombines TRBV10-3 with TRBJ2-2, with 7 bases matching TRBD2. The J segment lost 6 bases and the V segment lost 10 bases, leaving 14 bases of the junction unmatched. CDR1 is ENHRY, CDR2 SYGVKD, per germline. There are 15 residues in the CDR3. The chain's CDR3 is CATQTSQERAGELFF. In nucleotides, the CDR3 is TGTGCCACTCAGACTAGCCAAGAACGTGCCGGGGAGCTGTTTTTT.

The J gene is TRBJ1-2, the V gene TRBV18, with TRBD1 identical over 7 bases. The CDR3 contains 13 residues. Germline V CDR1 and CDR2: KGHSH, LQKENI. J lost 3 bases, V lost 3 bases, and 1 base had no gene match. The CDR3, as DNA: TGTGCCAGCTCACCCGGACAGGACTATGGCTACACCTTC. Amino acid sequence: CASSPGQDYGYTF.

The gene calls are TRBV2 and TRBJ2-7, with 8 positions matching TRBD1. J was trimmed by 3 bases and V by 6 bases; bases with no gene match: 4. This CDR3 region has 13 residues. The germline CDR1 and CDR2 sequences are SNHLY and FYNNEI. In DNA, the CDR3 is TGTGCCAGCAGGGACAGGGAAGGCTACGAGCAGTACTTC. Translation: CASRDREGYEQYF.

The CDR3 nucleotides read TGTGCCAGCAGCCCGACTAGCGGGGGGGCCGACGAGCAGTACTTC. The encoded protein is CASSPTSGGADEQYF. V usage is TRBV7-9 and J usage is TRBJ2-7; 14 bases are a match to TRBD2. V shed 5 bases and J 5 bases; nucleotides not matched to a gene: 5. Germline loops: CDR1 SEHNR, CDR2 FQNEAQ (reference sequence). The CDR3 is 15 amino acids.

This clonotype was observed a few times. The genes are TRBV20-1 and TRBJ1-2; a weak D match, TRBD1 (6 bases). The V end was cut by 5 bases, the J end by 2 bases, with 9 bases between. Germline CDR1 and CDR2: DFQATT and SNEGSKA (reference sequence). The CDR3 sequence is 12 residues long. The CDR3 DNA is TGCAGTGCTCGGACAGCCAACTATGGCTACACCTTC. Translation gives CSARTANYGYTF.

The rearrangement uses TRBV5-6 and TRBJ2-5; tentative D call: TRBD1 (7 bases). This CDR3 region has 14 residues. V was pared by 4 bases and J by 3 bases, with 13 bases between. Germline-derived CDR1 and CDR2 are SGHDT and YYEEEE. In nucleotides, the CDR3 is TGTGCCAGCAGCCGCCCCAGGGGGGAAGAGACCCAGTACTTC. As protein: CASSRPRGEETQYF.

The chain links TRBV7-8 to TRBJ2-4, with unresolved D. Per the germline V gene, CDR1 is SGHVS and CDR2 is FQNEAQ. The CDR3 sequence is 13 residues long. Trimming removed 1 base at V and 5 bases at J, with 6 bases between. The DNA for the CDR3 is TGTGCCAGCAGCTTAGAGACTCAAAACATTCAGTACTTC. Its protein product is CASSLETQNIQYF.

This chain links TRBV9 with TRBJ2-1, with 7 bases matching TRBD1. Trimming removed 3 bases from V and 4 bases from J; junction bases left unmatched: 7. The CDR3 contains 15 residues. Germline CDR1 and CDR2: SGDLS and YYNGEE. The CDR3 nucleotides are TGTGCCAGCAGCGCACCCACAGGGGAGTACAATGAGCAGTTCTTC. Amino acid sequence: CASSAPTGEYNEQFF.

The V gene is TRBV21-1, the J gene TRBJ2-7; the DNA was not used to check the table's D call, TRBD1. TRBV21-1 is given as a pseudogene. The CDR3 is 17 amino acids. The CDR3 nucleotides are TGTGCCAGCAGCCCAAGGCCGGGGACAGGGGAAAACTACGAGCAGTACTTC. This encodes CASSPRPGTGENYEQYF.

This rearrangement joins TRBV29-1 to TRBJ1-5; tentatively, D is TRBD1 (6 bases). The germline gives CDR1 SQVTM, CDR2 ANQGSEA. The V end lost 7 bases, the J end lost 1 base, and 17 bases lay between the germline ends. The CDR3 has 15 residues. CDR3 nucleotides: TGCAGCGCTGCGTGGGGGCACGGGAGCAATCAGCCCCAGCATTTT. It specifies CSAAWGHGSNQPQHF. Together with reference TRBV29-1 and TRBJ1-5, the CDR3 gives the full variable domain: SAVISQKPSRDICQRGTSLTIQCQVDSQVTMMFWYRQQPGQSLTLIATANQGSEATYESGFVIDKFPISRPNLTFSTLTVSNMSPEDSSIYLCSAAWGHGSNQPQHFGDGTRLSIL.

V and J are TRBV5-6 and TRBJ2-7; no reliable D call. This CDR3 spans 14 amino acids. CDR1 is SGHDT and CDR2 is YYEEEE in the germline V gene. Trimming removed 0 bases from V and 2 bases from J, with 9 bases in between. CDR3 in amino acids: CASSLEGLPYEQYF. CDR3 nucleotide sequence: TGTGCCAGCAGCTTGGAAGGGCTCCCCTACGAGCAGTACTTC.

This sequence joins TRBV6-1 and TRBJ2-5; TRBD2 aligns across 14 bases. The length of the CDR3 is 17 residues. Germline CDR1 MNHNS, CDR2 SASEGT. Trimming at V came to 4 bases and at J to 5 bases, leaving 9 bases not matched to a gene. The CDR3 loop reads CASSVQTSGGAVETQYF. The CDR3 nucleotides are TGTGCCAGCAGTGTCCAGACTAGCGGGGGGGCCGTGGAGACCCAGTACTTC.

This sequence joins TRBV28 and TRBJ1-2; D possibly corresponds to TRBD1 (5 bases). Germline-derived CDR1 and CDR2 are MDHEN and SYDVKM. V dropped 5 bases and J dropped 7 bases, with 11 bases sitting between them. CDR3 size: 12 residues. Here the CDR3 DNA reads TGTGCCAGCAGTGCCTATGGGGGTGGCTACACCTTC. Translated: CASSAYGGGYTF.